The TCR beta chain described here comes from a study of blood T cell repertoires in COVID-19. The wider study: PBMCs, B-cell-depleted T cells, or T cells provided the cDNA or gDNA that made up the material.

With 8 bases removed from V and 4 bases from J, the gap between germline ends came to 17 bases. This CDR3 spans 14 amino acids. Per germline, CDR1 SNHLY and CDR2 FYNNEI. There are a few counts of this clone. Original methodology: By means of reference gene primer amplification, nucleated cell counts were estimated. Generated by immunoSEQ multiplex PCR, the TCRdb table keeps only in-frame clones and is missing some. V, J and clone size are those of that table, while D and trimming were read from the DNA. There are approximately 77,000 clones in the sample; 85% occur only once, and roughly 9.6% lies in the top ten. Seattle-derived patients entered the study during active infection and were followed longitudinally.

This clonotype was sampled from a man in his fifties or sixties with COVID-19, enrolled during active disease. Material: peripheral blood. This chain joins TRBV2 and TRBJ1-1; maybe TRBD1 (6 bases). The CDR3 DNA reads TGTGCCAGCGTTCTCCAGGGGCTCGCCACTGAAGCTTTCTTT. Protein product: CASVLQGLATEAFF. Drawing the rest from reference TRBV2 and TRBJ1-1, the complete variable domain is EPEVTQTPSHQVTQMGQEVILRCVPISNHLYFYWYRQILGQKVEFLVSFYNNEISEKSEIFDDQFSVERPDGSNFTLKIRSTKLEDSAMYFCASVLQGLATEAFFGQGTRLTVV.